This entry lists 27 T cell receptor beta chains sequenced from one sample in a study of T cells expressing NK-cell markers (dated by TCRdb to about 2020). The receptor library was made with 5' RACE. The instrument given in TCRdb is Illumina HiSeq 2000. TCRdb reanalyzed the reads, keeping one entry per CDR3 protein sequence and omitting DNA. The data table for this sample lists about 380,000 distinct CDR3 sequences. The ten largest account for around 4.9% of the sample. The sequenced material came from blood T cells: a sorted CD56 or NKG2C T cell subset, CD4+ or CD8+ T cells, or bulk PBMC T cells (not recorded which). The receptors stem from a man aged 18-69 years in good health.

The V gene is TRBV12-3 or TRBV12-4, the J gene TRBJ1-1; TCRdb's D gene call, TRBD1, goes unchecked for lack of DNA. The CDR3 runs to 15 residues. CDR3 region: CASSLWAGRDTEAFF.

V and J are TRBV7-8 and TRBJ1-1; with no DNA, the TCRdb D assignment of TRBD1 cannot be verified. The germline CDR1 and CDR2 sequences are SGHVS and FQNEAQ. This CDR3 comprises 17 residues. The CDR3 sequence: CASSFTGAVGVATEAFF.

This CDR3 reads CASSRTRMGDSPLHF. This chain connects TRBV6-1 to TRBJ1-6; TCRdb proposes TRBD1, but this gene call is untestable without DNA. The V gene's germline CDR1 is MNHNS and CDR2 SASEGT. The CDR3 sequence is 15 residues long.

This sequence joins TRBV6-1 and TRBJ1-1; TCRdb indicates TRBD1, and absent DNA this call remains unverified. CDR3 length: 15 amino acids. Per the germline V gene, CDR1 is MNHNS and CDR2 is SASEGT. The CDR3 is CASPGQGALNTEAFF.

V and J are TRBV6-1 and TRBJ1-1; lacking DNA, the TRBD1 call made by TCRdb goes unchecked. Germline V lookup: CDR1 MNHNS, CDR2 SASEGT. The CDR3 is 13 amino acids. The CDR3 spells CASSHETGIEAFF.

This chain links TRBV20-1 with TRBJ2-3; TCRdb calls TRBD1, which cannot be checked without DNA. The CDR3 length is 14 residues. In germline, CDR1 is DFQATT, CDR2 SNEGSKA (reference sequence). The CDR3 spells CSAGQETSTDTQYF.

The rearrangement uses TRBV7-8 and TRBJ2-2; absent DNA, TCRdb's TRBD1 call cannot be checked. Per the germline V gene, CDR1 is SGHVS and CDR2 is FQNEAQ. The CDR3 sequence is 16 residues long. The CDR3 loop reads CASSPRGQSITGELFF.

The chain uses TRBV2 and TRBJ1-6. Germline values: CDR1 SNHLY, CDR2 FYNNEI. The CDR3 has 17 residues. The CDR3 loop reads CASSEAARGAYNSPLHF.

CDR3 amino acids: CASSARPSRYYEQYF. V and J are TRBV6-1 and TRBJ2-7. The CDR3 runs to 15 residues. CDR1 and CDR2 (germline): MNHNS, SASEGT.

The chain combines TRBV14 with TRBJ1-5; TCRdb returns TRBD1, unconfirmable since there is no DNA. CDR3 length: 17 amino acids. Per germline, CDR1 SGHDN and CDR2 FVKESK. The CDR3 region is CASSRRRSRDGNQPQHF.

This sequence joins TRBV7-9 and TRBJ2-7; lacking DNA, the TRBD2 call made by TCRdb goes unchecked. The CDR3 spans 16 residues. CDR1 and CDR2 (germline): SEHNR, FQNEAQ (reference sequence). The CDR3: CASSSLTSGGRYEQYF.

CDR3 sequence reads: CSVEDTGGGGGYEQFF. This sequence joins TRBV29-1 and TRBJ2-1; the D call of TRBD1 rests on TCRdb alone, since no DNA is present to check it. The CDR3 has 16 amino acids. CDR1 is SQVTM and CDR2 is ANQGSEA in the germline V gene.

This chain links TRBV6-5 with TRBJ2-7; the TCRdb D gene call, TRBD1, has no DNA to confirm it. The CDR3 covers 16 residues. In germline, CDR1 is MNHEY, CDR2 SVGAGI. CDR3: CASSYLYGDSSYEQYF.

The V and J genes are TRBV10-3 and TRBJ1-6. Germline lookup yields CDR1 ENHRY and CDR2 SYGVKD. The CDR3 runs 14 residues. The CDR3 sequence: CAISESGTDSPLHF.

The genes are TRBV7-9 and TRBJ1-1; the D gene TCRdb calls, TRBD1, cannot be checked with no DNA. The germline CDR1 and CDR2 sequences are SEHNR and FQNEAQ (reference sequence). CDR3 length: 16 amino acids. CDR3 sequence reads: CASSPRDRGVNTEAFF.

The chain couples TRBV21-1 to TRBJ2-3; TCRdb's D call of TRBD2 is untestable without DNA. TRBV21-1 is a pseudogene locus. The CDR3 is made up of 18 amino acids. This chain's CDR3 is CASSTLIRSGGGTDTQYF.

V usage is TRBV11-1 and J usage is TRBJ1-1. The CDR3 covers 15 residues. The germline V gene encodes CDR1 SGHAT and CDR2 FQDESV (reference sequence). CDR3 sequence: CASSPSRRMNTEAFF.

The chain's CDR3 is CASRTSWGYGYTF. The chain joins TRBV6-1 to TRBJ1-2. Germline CDR1 and CDR2: MNHNS and SASEGT. This CDR3 has 13 residues.

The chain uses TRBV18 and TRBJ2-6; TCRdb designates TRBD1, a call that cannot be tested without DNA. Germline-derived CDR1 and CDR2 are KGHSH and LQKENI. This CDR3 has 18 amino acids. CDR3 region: CASSPFPPGGAGANVLTF.

The CDR3 loop is CASSRTWLASGEQYF. The chain combines TRBV9 with TRBJ2-7; TCRdb outputs TRBD2, but without DNA this stays unchecked. This CDR3 is built from 15 residues. Germline loops: CDR1 SGDLS, CDR2 YYNGEE. Variable domain in full (rest from reference TRBV9 and TRBJ2-7): DSGVTQTPKHLITATGQRVTLRCSPRSGDLSVYWYQQSLDQGLQFLIQYYNGEERAKGNILERFSAQQFPDLHSELNLSSLELGDSALYFCASSRTWLASGEQYFGPGTRLTVT.

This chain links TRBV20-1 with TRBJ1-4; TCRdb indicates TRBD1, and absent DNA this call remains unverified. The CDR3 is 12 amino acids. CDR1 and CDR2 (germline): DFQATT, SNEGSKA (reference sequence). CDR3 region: CSAAYRAEKLFF.

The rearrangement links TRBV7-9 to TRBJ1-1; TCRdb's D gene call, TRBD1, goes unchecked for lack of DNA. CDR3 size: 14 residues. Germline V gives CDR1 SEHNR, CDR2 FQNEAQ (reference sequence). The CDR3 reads CASSQGQEDTEAFF.

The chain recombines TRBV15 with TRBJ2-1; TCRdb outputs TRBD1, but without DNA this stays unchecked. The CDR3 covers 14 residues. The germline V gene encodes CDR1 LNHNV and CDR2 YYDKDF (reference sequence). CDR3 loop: CATRGDPAYNEQFF.

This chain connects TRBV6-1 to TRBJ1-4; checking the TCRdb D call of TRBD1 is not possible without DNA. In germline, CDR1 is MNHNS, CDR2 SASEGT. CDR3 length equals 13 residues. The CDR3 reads CASRIGGQEKLFF.

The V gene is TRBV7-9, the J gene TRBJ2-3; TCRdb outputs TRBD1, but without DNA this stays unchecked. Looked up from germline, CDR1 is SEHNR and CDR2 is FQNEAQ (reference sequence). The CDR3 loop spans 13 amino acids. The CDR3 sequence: CASSRDGRGTQYF. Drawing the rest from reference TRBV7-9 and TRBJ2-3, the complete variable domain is DTGVSQNPRHKITKRGQNVTFRCDPISEHNRLYWYRQTLGQGPEFLTYFQNEAQLEKSRLLSDRFSAERPKGSFSTLEIQRTEQGDSAMYLCASSRDGRGTQYFGPGTRLTVL.

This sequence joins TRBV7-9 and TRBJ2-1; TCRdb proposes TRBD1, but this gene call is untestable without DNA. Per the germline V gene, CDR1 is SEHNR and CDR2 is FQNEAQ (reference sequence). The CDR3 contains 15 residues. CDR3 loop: CASRGGSLFNNEQFF.

Here the CDR3 reads CASSNIQEREQYF. The rearrangement joins TRBV21-1 to TRBJ2-7. TRBV21-1 is termed a pseudogene. The CDR3 spans 13 residues.